Below, 15 T cell receptor beta chains from the same sample are listed, as sequenced in a study of Ad26.COV2.S vaccination and SARS-CoV-2 variants (dated by TCRdb to the early 2020s). Libraries were prepared through the immunoSEQ multiplex PCR assay. TCRdb re-hosts the immuneACCESS table, in-frame sequences only. Its copies lack some clones; in the studies checked, an unresolved V gene accounts for under half of them, and the cause for the rest is not known. The sample profile shows 350,000 to 400,000 clones; over 75% of them were found once. Under 2% of the sample is taken by the ten largest. The treatment or condition label, as the study defines it: around 19 received Ad26.COV2.S at low or high dose, single or two shots; 5 received placebo; per-sample allocation not given. For vaccine and placebo recipients, repertoires were sequenced using samples collected on day 63 after the first injection.

The input for sequencing was peripheral blood, taken in a trial of Ad26.COV2.S vaccine versus placebo. The receptors derive from a person between 18 and 65 years old who received the Ad26.COV2.S COVID-19 vaccine or a placebo.

This chain uses TRBV5-1 with TRBJ2-3; 7 positions match TRBD1. The V gene end was trimmed by 0 bases and the J gene end by 1 base; junction bases not matched to a gene: 5. The CDR3 totals 16 residues. Germline loops: CDR1 SGHRS, CDR2 YFSETQ. CDR3 coding DNA: TGCGCCAGCAGCTTGGAGGGGGCGTTTGGCACAGATACGCAGTATTTT. Its protein product is CASSLEGAFGTDTQYF. Supplemented by reference TRBV5-1 and TRBJ2-3, the full variable domain reads KAGVTQTPRYLIKTRGQQVTLSCSPISGHRSVSWYQQTPGQGLQFLFEYFSETQRNKGNFPGRFSGRQFSNSRSEMNVSTLELGDSALYLCASSLEGAFGTDTQYFGPGTRLTVL.

The chain links TRBV5-1 to TRBJ1-1; 9 nucleotides align to TRBD1. This CDR3 has 15 amino acids. Germline V lookup: CDR1 SGHRS, CDR2 YFSETQ. V dropped 4 bases and J dropped 7; count of bases not matched to a gene: 11. The CDR3 here is CASSTDGQGKGEAFF. CDR3 bases: TGCGCCAGCAGCACAGATGGACAGGGGAAAGGTGAAGCTTTCTTT.

J is TRBJ2-1 and V is TRBV29-1; D gene uncertain. V gave up 4 bases and J gave up 5 bases, with 12 bases separating them. This CDR3 region has 13 residues. CDR1 SQVTM and CDR2 ANQGSEA come from the germline V gene. For the CDR3, the DNA is TGCAGCGTTGCCACCCCCTGGGACAATGAGCAGTTCTTC. This translates into CSVATPWDNEQFF.

The V call is TRBV10-3, the J call TRBJ1-1; TRBD1 is a possible D gene (5 bases). The V end was cut by 6 bases, the J end by 2 bases, with 7 bases between. The germline V gene encodes CDR1 ENHRY and CDR2 SYGVKD. This CDR3 has 12 residues. The chain's CDR3 is CAIRGDNTEAFF. CDR3 DNA: TGTGCCATCAGGGGGGACAACACTGAAGCTTTCTTT.

The genes are TRBV13 and TRBJ2-1; 14 nucleotides line up with TRBD2. With V trimmed by 5 bases and J by 6 bases, 6 bases remained unmatched. This CDR3 is 16 amino acids long. In germline, CDR1 is PRHDT, CDR2 FYEKMQ (reference sequence). The chain's CDR3 is CASSQRLAGGPNEQFF. The DNA of the CDR3 is TGTGCCAGCAGCCAACGACTAGCGGGAGGGCCCAATGAGCAGTTCTTC.

V and J are TRBV11-2 and TRBJ2-2; TRBD2 agrees at 10 bases. The V segment lost 4 bases and the J segment 6 bases; nucleotides outside the gene matches: 5. Per germline, CDR1 SGHAT and CDR2 FQNNGV. CDR3 length: 15 residues. DNA of the CDR3: TGTGCCAGCAGCTCTAGCGGGAGTCGGGCCGGGGAGCTGTTTTTT. It encodes CASSSSGSRAGELFF.

This chain links TRBV4-1 with TRBJ1-6; 7 bases line up with TRBD1. This CDR3 region has 16 residues. J lost 9 bases, V lost 0 bases, and 8 bases had no gene match. Germline CDR1 reads MGHRA; CDR2 reads YSYEKL. The CDR3 protein is CASSQETGTVGSPLHF. The CDR3 nucleotides read TGCGCCAGCAGCCAAGAGACCGGGACAGTCGGTTCACCCCTCCACTTT.

V usage is TRBV9 and J usage is TRBJ2-5; TRBD2 matches 7 bases. This CDR3 has 17 amino acids. Per germline, CDR1 SGDLS and CDR2 YYNGEE. The junction had 8 bases not matched to a gene; V was cut back by 0 bases and J by 0 bases. The CDR3 here is CASSVGLADSYQETQYF. The CDR3 nucleotides read TGTGCCAGCAGCGTAGGCCTAGCGGACTCCTACCAAGAGACCCAGTACTTC.

CDR3 amino acids: CASSAQGGTSSNTQYF. CDR3 in DNA: TGTGCCAGCAGTGCCCAAGGGGGGACTAGCTCCAATACGCAGTATTTT. This chain links TRBV6-4 with TRBJ2-3, with 9 bases matching TRBD2. V trimming: 4 bases; J trimming: 7 bases; junction bases outside the gene matches: 12. Per the germline V gene, CDR1 is MRHNA and CDR2 is SNTAGT. The CDR3 loop spans 16 amino acids.

This clone came up a few times. This chain joins TRBV9 and TRBJ2-2; no clear D gene. There are 14 residues in the CDR3. Germline V gene data show CDR1 as SGDLS and CDR2 as YYNGEE. Trimming shortened V by 4 bases and J by 2 bases, and 9 bases separated the two germline ends. This CDR3 is CASSPQVNTGELFF. In nucleotides, the CDR3 is TGTGCCAGCAGCCCGCAGGTCAACACCGGGGAGCTGTTTTTT.

The rearrangement uses TRBV9 and TRBJ1-3, with D perhaps matching TRBD1 (5 bases). Germline V CDR1 and CDR2: SGDLS, YYNGEE. Trimming cost V 1 base and J 0 bases, with 14 bases left between them. The length of the CDR3 is 17 residues. The CDR3 nucleotides read TGTGCCAGCAGCGTAAGAGGATCAGGGTTCTCTGGAAACACCATATATTTT. Encoded protein: CASSVRGSGFSGNTIYF. Complete variable domain (other parts from reference TRBV9 and TRBJ1-3): DSGVTQTPKHLITATGQRVTLRCSPRSGDLSVYWYQQSLDQGLQFLIQYYNGEERAKGNILERFSAQQFPDLHSELNLSSLELGDSALYFCASSVRGSGFSGNTIYFGEGSWLTVV.

V gene TRBV24-1 combines with J gene TRBJ1-1; D is perhaps TRBD1 (5 bases). Trimming took 5 bases from V and 1 from J, leaving 7 bases between them. CDR1 is KGHDR and CDR2 is SFDVKD in the germline V gene. The CDR3 runs 13 residues. CDR3 residues: CATSGQRNTEAFF. In nucleotides, the CDR3 is TGTGCCACCAGTGGACAGCGGAACACTGAAGCTTTCTTT.

This sequence joins TRBV18 and TRBJ2-3, with D tentatively TRBD1 (6 bases). Germline-derived CDR1 and CDR2 are KGHSH and LQKENI. V lost 3 bases, J lost 2 bases, and 18 bases lay in between. The CDR3 is 17 amino acids. The CDR3 sequence is CASSPPRSTGTTDTQYF. The CDR3 bases are TGTGCCAGCTCACCCCCCCGATCTACAGGGACCACAGATACGCAGTATTTT.

The chain joins TRBV6-2 or TRBV6-3 to TRBJ2-7; D may correspond to TRBD1 or TRBD2 (5 bases each). The CDR3 is 14 residues long. Trimming removed 4 bases at V and 1 base at J, with 11 bases between. From germline, CDR1 is MNHEY and CDR2 SVGEGT. CDR3 nucleotides: TGTGCCAGCAGTTTCCGGGACCGATCCTACGAGCAGTACTTC. It codes for CASSFRDRSYEQYF.

V is TRBV20-1 and J is TRBJ2-2; D uncertain. Germline loops: CDR1 DFQATT, CDR2 SNEGSKA (reference sequence). The CDR3 runs 14 residues. V lost 3 bases to trimming and J lost 7 bases, with 15 bases between them. The DNA for the CDR3 is TGCAGTGCTAGTCGGGTAGGGATGAGCGGGGAGCTGTTTTTT. This sequence encodes CSASRVGMSGELFF.